The clone carrying this T cell receptor beta chain was seen at least ten times. This record comes from a study of T cells in Graves' hyperthyroidism and ophthalmopathy. TCR beta CDR3 regions were amplified from RNA. Carried out on the TCR CDR3, a first-round RT-PCR used the HTBI primer set. TCRdb re-derived calls from the multiplex PCR reads in MiXCR, one entry per CDR3 protein. The sample carries around 180,000 distinct CDR3 sequences, over 15% recorded once. The study enrolled patients aged 18 to 65 with newly diagnosed hyperthyroidism of under 2 months' duration. CDR1 and CDR2 (germline): MDHEN, SYDVKM. The V segment lost 4 bases and the J segment 2 bases; nucleotides outside the gene matches: 11. CDR3 length: 16 residues.

The clonotype comes from a woman between 45 and 60 years old with Graves' hyperthyroidism. The sequencing sample was made of blood. The V gene is TRBV28, the J gene TRBJ2-7; 7 bases map to TRBD1. The CDR3 region has the DNA TGTGCCAGCAGTTCGGGGCGTAAGGGGGCTCCCTACGAGCAGTACTTC. Its translation is CASSSGRKGAPYEQYF.